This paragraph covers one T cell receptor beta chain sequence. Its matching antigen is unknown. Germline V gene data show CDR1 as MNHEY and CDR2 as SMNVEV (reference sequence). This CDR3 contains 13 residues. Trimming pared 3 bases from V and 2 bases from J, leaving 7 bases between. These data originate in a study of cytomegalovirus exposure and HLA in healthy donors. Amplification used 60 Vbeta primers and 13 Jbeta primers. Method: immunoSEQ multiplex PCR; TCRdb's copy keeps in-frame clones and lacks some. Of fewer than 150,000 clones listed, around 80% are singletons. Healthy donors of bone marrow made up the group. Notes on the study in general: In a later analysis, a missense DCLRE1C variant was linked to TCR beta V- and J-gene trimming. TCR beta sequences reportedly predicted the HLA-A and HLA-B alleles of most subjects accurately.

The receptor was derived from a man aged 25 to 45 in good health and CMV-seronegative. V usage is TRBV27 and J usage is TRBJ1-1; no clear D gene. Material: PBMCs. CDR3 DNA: TGTGCCAGCAGTTTTCAGGCCAACACTGAAGCTTTCTTT. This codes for CASSFQANTEAFF.